A single T cell receptor (beta chain) is shown here with its context. Extracted RNA was reverse transcribed into cDNA, the sequencing template. Assay used: immunoSEQ multiplex PCR; TCRdb lists only in-frame clones, some missing. Seen here are more than 85,000 clones, about 64% observed once, and the top ten hold around 16%. This record belongs to a study of CD8+ T cells in alopecia areata. At the level of the study: It was 6 to 18 months of tofacitinib, and then there were 6 months off drug. The SALT score measured affected scalp surface percentage in treated patients.

The CDR3 has 12 amino acids. CDR1 and CDR2 from the germline V gene are SGHVS and FNYEAQ. Trimming shortened V by 8 bases and J by 8 bases, and 15 bases separated the two germline ends. Regarding treatment: oral pan-JAK inhibitor, 5-10 mg twice daily. The chain combines TRBV7-6 with TRBJ1-2; possibly TRBD1 for D (5 bases). The TCR comes from a human donor with alopecia areata. The source material was CD8+ T cells sorted from blood, sampled at week 4, from a patient treated with tofacitinib. CDR3 bases: TGTGCCAGCGGGACCGGGTCGCTCGGCTACACCTTC. Its translation: CASGTGSLGYTF.